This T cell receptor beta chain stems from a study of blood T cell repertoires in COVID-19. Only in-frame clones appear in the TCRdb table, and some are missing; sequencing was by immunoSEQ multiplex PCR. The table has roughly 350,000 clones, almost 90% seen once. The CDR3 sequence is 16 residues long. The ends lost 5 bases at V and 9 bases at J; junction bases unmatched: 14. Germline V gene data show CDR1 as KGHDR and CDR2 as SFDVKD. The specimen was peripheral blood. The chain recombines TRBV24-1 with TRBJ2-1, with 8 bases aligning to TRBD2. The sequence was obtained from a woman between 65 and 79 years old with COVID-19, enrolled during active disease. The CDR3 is CATSVIGGGEASEQFF. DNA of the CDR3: TGTGCCACCAGTGTCATCGGGGGGGGCGAGGCTAGTGAGCAGTTCTTC.